A selection of T cell receptor beta chains follows, all from one sample in a study of OX40 agonist ivuxolimab in advanced cancers. Measured with immunoSEQ multiplex PCR; TCRdb has only the in-frame clones, and not every one. The sample carries around 40,000 clones, approximately 83% recorded once. This specimen was CD4+ or CD8+ T cells sorted from blood, taken in a trial of the OX40 agonist ivuxolimab. The receptors originated from an adult with an advanced solid tumor such as melanoma, head and neck, liver or kidney cancer. Each CDR3 is given with its conserved first and last residue. Each record gives: J gene, clone size, V gene, D gene, CDR3 protein, CDR3 DNA. A D gene is named only where the DNA matches it firmly. Not all rows give a size; the values are once, few, many and, for expanded clones, a class.

>TRBJ1-2|NA|TRBV2|NA
CASSGYGYTF
TGTGCCAGCAGTGGTTACGGCTACACCTTC
>TRBJ2-2|once|TRBV4-2|NA
CASSQIAGTGELFF
TGTGCCAGCAGCCAAATTGCGGGTACCGGGGAGCTGTTTTTT
>TRBJ1-1|few|TRBV30|NA
CAWSDGNTEAFF
TGTGCCTGGAGTGACGGGAACACTGAAGCTTTCTTT
>TRBJ2-5|few|TRBV7-9|NA
CASSLRSRSGQETQYF
TGTGCCAGCAGCTTAAGGTCGAGGAGCGGGCAAGAGACCCAGTACTTC
>TRBJ2-1|once|TRBV11-3|TRBD2
CASSLEGWGLAGGGEQFF
TGTGCCAGCAGCTTAGAAGGGTGGGGACTAGCGGGAGGCGGTGAGCAGTTCTTC
>TRBJ2-3|NA|TRBV7-9|TRBD1
CATRDSGYRSSTDTQYF
TGTGCCACCCGGGACAGCGGATACCGATCTAGCACAGATACGCAGTATTTT
>TRBJ2-7|once|TRBV19|TRBD2
CASELAGSYEQYF
TGTGCCAGTGAGCTAGCGGGGTCCTACGAGCAGTACTTC
>TRBJ2-2|NA|TRBV5-6|NA
CASSPRDLRVTGELFF
TGTGCCAGCAGCCCCCGGGACCTTCGGGTCACCGGGGAGCTGTTTTTT
>TRBJ1-1|NA|TRBV9|NA
CASSVAGDTEAFF
TGTGCCAGCAGCGTAGCGGGAGATACTGAAGCTTTCTTT
>TRBJ2-2|NA|TRBV9|NA
CASSVAAGLVTGELFF
TGTGCCAGCAGCGTAGCCGCAGGGTTGGTCACCGGGGAGCTGTTTTTT
>TRBJ1-1|NA|TRBV7-2|NA
CASSLAGGREAFF
TGTGCCAGCAGCTTAGCGGGGGGCAGGGAAGCTTTCTTT
>TRBJ1-6|NA|TRBV6-5|TRBD1
CASSYSGQGTGSPLHF
TGTGCCAGCAGTTACTCGGGACAGGGGACGGGATCACCCCTCCACTTT
>TRBJ2-5|NA|TRBV4-1|TRBD2
CASSRLAGGSQETQYF
TGCGCCAGCAGCCGACTAGCGGGAGGCAGCCAAGAGACCCAGTACTTC
>TRBJ2-3|NA|TRBV7-9|TRBD2
CASSSRIDTSGRRADTQYF
TGTGCCAGCAGCTCCCGAATTGATACTAGCGGGAGAAGAGCAGATACGCAGTATTTT
>TRBJ2-3|NA|TRBV7-2|TRBD2
CASSLGGGHSTDTQYF
TGTGCCAGCAGCTTAGGCGGGGGGCATAGCACAGATACGCAGTATTTT
>TRBJ2-1|NA|TRBV11-2|NA
CASLGPSYNEQFF
TGTGCCAGTCTAGGCCCCTCCTACAATGAGCAGTTCTTC
>TRBJ2-1|NA|TRBV7-2|NA
CASSLVGSSGEQFF
TGTGCCAGCAGCTTAGTGGGGAGCAGCGGTGAGCAGTTCTTC
>TRBJ2-3|NA|TRBV29-1|TRBD2
CSGGGGAVDTQYF
TGCAGCGGTGGCGGGGGGGCAGTAGATACGCAGTATTTT
>TRBJ2-1|NA|TRBV28|NA
CASSRGPGAYNEQFF
TGTGCCAGCAGTCGAGGTCCGGGGGCCTACAATGAGCAGTTCTTC
>TRBJ2-5|NA|TRBV29-1|NA
CSVEGWQGVDETQYF
TGCAGCGTTGAAGGGTGGCAGGGAGTGGATGAGACCCAGTACTTC
>TRBJ2-1|NA|TRBV11-2|TRBD2
CASSLAMGLAGGLNNEQFF
TGTGCCAGCAGCTTAGCTATGGGACTAGCGGGGGGGCTAAACAATGAGCAGTTCTTC
>TRBJ1-1|NA|TRBV5-1|NA
CASSQMTVNTEAFF
TGCGCCAGCAGCCAAATGACAGTGAACACTGAAGCTTTCTTT
>TRBJ2-2|NA|TRBV7-2|TRBD2
CASSLANLAGNTGELFF
TGTGCCAGCAGCTTAGCGAATCTAGCGGGGAACACCGGGGAGCTGTTTTTT
>TRBJ2-5|NA|TRBV7-7|TRBD2
CASSSTSGGTQTQYF
TGTGCCAGCAGCTCCACTAGCGGGGGAACCCAGACCCAGTACTTC
>TRBJ1-4|NA|TRBV7-2|NA
CASSFGGVNEKLFF
TGTGCCAGCAGCTTTGGGGGAGTTAATGAAAAACTGTTTTTT
>TRBJ1-2|NA|TRBV5-6|NA
CASSLDPSGGYTF
TGTGCCAGCAGCTTGGACCCCTCTGGGGGCTACACCTTC
>TRBJ1-2|NA|TRBV19|TRBD1
CASNPRDRNYGYTF
TGTGCCAGTAATCCCCGGGACAGGAACTATGGCTACACCTTC
>TRBJ1-2|NA|TRBV18|TRBD1
CASSRDSGNGYTF
TGTGCCAGCTCTCGGGACAGCGGGAATGGCTACACCTTC
>TRBJ2-6|NA|TRBV27|NA
CASSLYLTGANVLTF
TGTGCCAGCAGTTTATATTTAACTGGGGCCAACGTCCTGACTTTC
>TRBJ2-7|NA|TRBV4-2|TRBD1
CASSHPDRGSYEQYF
TGTGCCAGCAGCCACCCCGACAGGGGCAGTTACGAGCAGTACTTC
>TRBJ1-2|NA|TRBV5-6|NA
CASSLGVWYGYTF
TGTGCCAGCAGCCTAGGGGTATGGTATGGCTACACCTTC
>TRBJ2-2|NA|TRBV19|TRBD2
CASSFVAGTGELFF
TGTGCCAGTAGTTTCGTAGCGGGAACCGGGGAGCTGTTTTTT
>TRBJ2-3|once|TRBV6-1|NA
CASSYGDTQYF
TGTGCCAGCAGTTACGGAGATACGCAGTATTTT
>TRBJ2-1|NA|TRBV4-3|TRBD1
CASSQGGDRVGNEQFF
TGCGCCAGCAGCCAGGGGGGGGACAGGGTCGGCAATGAGCAGTTCTTC
>TRBJ2-7|NA|TRBV29-1|NA
CSVETQGGRKEQYF
TGCAGCGTTGAAACCCAGGGGGGGAGGAAAGAGCAGTACTTC
>TRBJ1-3|once|TRBV2|TRBD1
CASSRDRSGNTIYF
TGTGCCAGCAGTCGGGACAGGTCCGGAAACACCATATATTTT
>TRBJ1-2|NA|TRBV5-6|TRBD1
CASSLLGQSYGYTF
TGTGCCAGCAGCCTTTTGGGACAGAGCTATGGCTACACCTTC
>TRBJ2-1|once|TRBV6-5|NA
CASSYYPGSEGFF
TGTGCCAGCAGTTACTACCCAGGTTCGGAGGGGTTCTTC
>TRBJ2-1|NA|TRBV28|TRBD2
CASRLAGLSEQFF
TGTGCCAGCAGACTAGCGGGCTTGAGTGAGCAGTTCTTC
>TRBJ1-2|NA|TRBV7-2|NA
CASSFRGDGYTF
TGTGCCAGCAGCTTCCGGGGGGATGGCTACACCTTC
>TRBJ2-7|NA|TRBV4-1|NA
CASSQRDAYEQYF
TGCGCCAGCAGCCAGAGGGACGCCTACGAGCAGTACTTC
>TRBJ1-4|NA|TRBV6-1|TRBD1
CASRGTGGWKLFF
TGTGCCAGCAGGGGGACAGGGGGATGGAAACTGTTTTTT
>TRBJ2-3|NA|TRBV27|TRBD2
CASTNLPAGSRDTQYF
TGTGCCAGCACCAATTTGCCAGCGGGGAGTCGGGATACGCAGTATTTT
>TRBJ2-3|NA|TRBV18|TRBD2
CASSIGLAWDTQYF
TGTGCCAGCTCAATCGGACTAGCATGGGATACGCAGTATTTT
>TRBJ1-4|NA|TRBV28|NA
CASSLLGGYEKLFF
TGTGCCAGCAGTTTGTTAGGGGGGTATGAAAAACTGTTTTTT
>TRBJ1-1|NA|TRBV27|NA
CASSATGRTTEAFF
TGTGCCAGCAGTGCGACAGGTAGAACCACTGAAGCTTTCTTT
>TRBJ1-1|NA|TRBV29-1|TRBD1
CSVKQGAEYTEAFF
TGCAGCGTCAAGCAGGGGGCGGAGTACACTGAAGCTTTCTTT
>TRBJ2-3|NA|TRBV2|NA
CASTGTSTDTQYF
TGTGCCAGCACAGGGACTAGCACAGATACGCAGTATTTT
>TRBJ2-1|NA|TRBV7-9|TRBD2
CASSLPPRLAGVGNEQFF
TGTGCCAGCAGCTTACCGCCCCGACTAGCGGGAGTGGGTAATGAGCAGTTCTTC
>TRBJ1-2|NA|TRBV10-3|NA
CAISEAGGAYTF
TGTGCCATCAGTGAGGCCGGGGGGGCCTACACCTTC
>TRBJ1-6|NA|TRBV18|NA
CASSPQGENSPLHF
TGTGCCAGCTCACCACAGGGGGAAAATTCACCCCTCCACTTT
>TRBJ2-2|NA|TRBV30|NA
CAWQIFANTGELFF
TGTGCCTGGCAGATCTTCGCGAACACCGGGGAGCTGTTTTTT
>TRBJ1-2|NA|TRBV25-1|NA
CASSDPRGYTF
TGTGCCAGCAGTGACCCTCGGGGCTACACCTTC
>TRBJ2-1|NA|TRBV7-2|TRBD1
CASSLGVGGEQFF
TGTGCCAGCAGCTTAGGTGTAGGGGGCGAGCAGTTCTTC
>TRBJ1-2|NA|TRBV6-6|TRBD1
CASNPGQGVYGYTF
TGTGCCAGCAATCCGGGACAGGGGGTCTATGGCTACACCTTC